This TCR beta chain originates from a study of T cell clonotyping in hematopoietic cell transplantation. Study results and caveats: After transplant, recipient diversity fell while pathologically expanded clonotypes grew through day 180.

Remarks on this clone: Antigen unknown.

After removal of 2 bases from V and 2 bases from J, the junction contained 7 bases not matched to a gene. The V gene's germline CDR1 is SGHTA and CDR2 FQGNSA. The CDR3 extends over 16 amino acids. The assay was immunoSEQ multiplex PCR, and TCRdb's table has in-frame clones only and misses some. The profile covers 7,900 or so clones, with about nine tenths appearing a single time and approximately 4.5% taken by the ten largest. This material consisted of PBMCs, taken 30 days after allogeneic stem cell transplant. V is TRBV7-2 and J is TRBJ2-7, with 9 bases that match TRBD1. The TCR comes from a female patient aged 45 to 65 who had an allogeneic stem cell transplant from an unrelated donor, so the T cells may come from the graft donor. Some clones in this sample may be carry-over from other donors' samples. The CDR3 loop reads CASSLSLGQGTYEQYF. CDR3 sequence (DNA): TGTGCCAGCAGCTTAAGTCTCGGACAGGGGACCTACGAGCAGTACTTC.